These 9 T cell receptor beta chains originate from one sample sequenced in a study of cytomegalovirus exposure and HLA in healthy donors. Sequenced by immunoSEQ multiplex PCR; TCRdb stores in-frame clones only, minus some. Counted here are around 200,000 clones, more than 65% occurring once; the ten biggest clones make up approximately 3%. Material: PBMCs. The receptor source for this set is a woman aged 18 to 35 in good health and CMV-seropositive.

The rearrangement uses TRBV10-3 and TRBJ2-5, with D possibly TRBD1 on 5 matching bases. V dropped 0 bases and J dropped 1 base, with 15 bases sitting between them. The CDR3 has 17 amino acids. CDR1 and CDR2 from the germline V gene are ENHRY and SYGVKD. The CDR3 loop is CAISESWGRARQETQYF. The CDR3 DNA is TGTGCCATCAGTGAGTCATGGGGCAGGGCACGCCAAGAGACCCAGTACTTC.

In its sample, this clone was seen once. The V call is TRBV29-1, the J call TRBJ1-2; 9 nucleotides align to TRBD1. CDR1 is SQVTM and CDR2 is ANQGSEA in the germline V gene. Trimming took 6 bases from V and 4 from J; bases not matched to a gene: 6. The CDR3 has 13 amino acids. CDR3 DNA: TGCAGCGTACTAACAGGGGGCCCCTATGGCTACACCTTC. It specifies CSVLTGGPYGYTF.

The chain couples TRBV19 to TRBJ1-1; 7 bases line up with TRBD1. CDR3 length equals 14 residues. From germline, CDR1 is LNHDA and CDR2 SQIVND (reference sequence). V gave up 5 bases and J gave up 7 bases; unmatched junction bases: 10. CDR3 DNA sequence: TGTGCCAGTAGTCACCTGGGACAGCACCTTGAAGCTTTCTTT. As protein: CASSHLGQHLEAFF.

V and J are TRBV6-5 and TRBJ2-3; TRBD2 might be the D (6 bases). This CDR3 is 15 amino acids long. V lost 2 bases to trimming and J lost 6 bases, with 15 bases between them. Germline V gene sequence: CDR1 MNHEY, CDR2 SVGAGI. For the CDR3, the DNA is TGTGCCAGCAGTTACGGCCTGACTAGGGCGGATACGCAGTATTTT. Protein product: CASSYGLTRADTQYF.

The chain uses TRBV9 and TRBJ2-5; possible D gene TRBD1, 5 bases. The CDR3 consists of 13 residues. With 3 bases removed from V and 3 bases from J, the gap between germline ends came to 9 bases. Per the germline V gene, CDR1 is SGDLS and CDR2 is YYNGEE. The CDR3 region has the DNA TGTGCCAGCAGCGAGGGGCCGGAAGAGACCCAGTACTTC. This codes for CASSEGPEETQYF. Based on the CDR3 plus reference TRBV9 and TRBJ2-5, the full variable domain is DSGVTQTPKHLITATGQRVTLRCSPRSGDLSVYWYQQSLDQGLQFLIQYYNGEERAKGNILERFSAQQFPDLHSELNLSSLELGDSALYFCASSEGPEETQYFGPGTRLLVL.

V and J are TRBV25-1 and TRBJ2-3, with 9 bases aligning to TRBD1. Germline V gene lookup returns CDR1 MGHDK and CDR2 SYGVNS. The V and J ends lost 10 bases and 3 bases, in that order; junction bases with no gene match: 5. This CDR3 has 13 amino acids. In nucleotides, the CDR3 is TGTGCCACCGGGACAGGGTTGACAGATACGCAGTATTTT. This sequence encodes CATGTGLTDTQYF.

V is TRBV29-1 and J is TRBJ1-3, with a possible D match to TRBD1 (5 bases). This CDR3 has 12 amino acids. The germline V gene encodes CDR1 SQVTM and CDR2 ANQGSEA. The germline V and J ends were trimmed by 5 bases and 2 bases, with 7 bases remaining between them. The CDR3 coding sequence is TGCAGCGTTAGACAGACTGGAAACACCATATATTTT. This translates into CSVRQTGNTIYF.

V gene TRBV27 combines with J gene TRBJ2-7, with 9 bases lining up with TRBD2. Germline loops: CDR1 MNHEY, CDR2 SMNVEV (reference sequence). The CDR3 has 15 amino acids. With V trimmed by 7 bases and J by 6 bases, 13 bases remained unmatched. The CDR3 loop reads CASTGDPGLAGEQYF. The CDR3 nucleotides are TGTGCCAGCACGGGGGATCCGGGACTAGCTGGCGAGCAGTACTTC.

The V and J genes are TRBV5-1 and TRBJ1-4; a possible D gene is TRBD1 (5 bases). The CDR3 covers 19 residues. Germline CDR1 reads SGHRS; CDR2 reads YFSETQ. The germline V and J ends were trimmed by 0 bases and 7 bases, with 25 bases remaining between them. Written as DNA, the CDR3 is TGCGCCAGCAGCTTGGCCTTACGGAGGGGCTCGGACCAAGCTGAAAAACTGTTTTTT. It yields the protein CASSLALRRGSDQAEKLFF.